The T cell receptor (beta chain) under discussion was sequenced for a study of T-cell reconstitution after alpha-beta-depleted transplantation in children. TCRbeta library construction was performed incorporating unique molecular identifiers. MiXCR, run by TCRdb on the PCR reads, gives a single entry per CDR3 protein. Of some 520,000 distinct CDR3 sequences listed, over 25% are singletons. Trimming removed 4 bases from V and 8 bases from J, with 16 bases in between. Germline CDR1 is KGHDR and CDR2 is SFDVKD. The CDR3 is 14 amino acids. The TCR comes from a human donor who donated a stem cell graft to a child with aplastic anemia. The sample was PBMCs from the stem cell graft donor, taken from the stem cell graft. The genes are TRBV24-1 and TRBJ1-2, with D uncertain. This CDR3 is CATSEAGRGWGYTF. CDR3 nucleotide sequence: TGTGCCACCAGTGAGGCGGGCCGAGGATGGGGCTACACCTTC.